The present T cell receptor (beta chain) was sequenced within a study of Graves' ophthalmopathy and Graves' hyperthyroidism. RNA served as the template for amplifying TCR beta CDR3 regions. An initial RT-PCR round employing HTBI primers preceded a second-round multiplex PCR. TCRdb reprocessed the multiplex PCR reads with MiXCR, giving one entry per CDR3 protein. The sample has approximately 540,000 distinct CDR3 sequences, about 40% seen once. This clonotype has ten or more counts. CDR3 size: 18 residues. The germline V gene encodes CDR1 LNHDA and CDR2 SQIVND (reference sequence). Germline trimming cut 4 bases from V and 5 bases from J; bases unmatched to any gene: 12.

Sequencing was performed on peripheral blood or thyroid tissue (not recorded which). The J gene is TRBJ2-2, the V gene TRBV19; 11 positions match TRBD2. The clonotype originates from an adult man with Graves' hyperthyroidism. The CDR3 loop is CASSTPETSGSRTGELFF. CDR3 sequence (DNA): TGTGCCAGTAGTACCCCTGAAACTAGCGGGAGTCGGACCGGGGAGCTGTTTTTT.